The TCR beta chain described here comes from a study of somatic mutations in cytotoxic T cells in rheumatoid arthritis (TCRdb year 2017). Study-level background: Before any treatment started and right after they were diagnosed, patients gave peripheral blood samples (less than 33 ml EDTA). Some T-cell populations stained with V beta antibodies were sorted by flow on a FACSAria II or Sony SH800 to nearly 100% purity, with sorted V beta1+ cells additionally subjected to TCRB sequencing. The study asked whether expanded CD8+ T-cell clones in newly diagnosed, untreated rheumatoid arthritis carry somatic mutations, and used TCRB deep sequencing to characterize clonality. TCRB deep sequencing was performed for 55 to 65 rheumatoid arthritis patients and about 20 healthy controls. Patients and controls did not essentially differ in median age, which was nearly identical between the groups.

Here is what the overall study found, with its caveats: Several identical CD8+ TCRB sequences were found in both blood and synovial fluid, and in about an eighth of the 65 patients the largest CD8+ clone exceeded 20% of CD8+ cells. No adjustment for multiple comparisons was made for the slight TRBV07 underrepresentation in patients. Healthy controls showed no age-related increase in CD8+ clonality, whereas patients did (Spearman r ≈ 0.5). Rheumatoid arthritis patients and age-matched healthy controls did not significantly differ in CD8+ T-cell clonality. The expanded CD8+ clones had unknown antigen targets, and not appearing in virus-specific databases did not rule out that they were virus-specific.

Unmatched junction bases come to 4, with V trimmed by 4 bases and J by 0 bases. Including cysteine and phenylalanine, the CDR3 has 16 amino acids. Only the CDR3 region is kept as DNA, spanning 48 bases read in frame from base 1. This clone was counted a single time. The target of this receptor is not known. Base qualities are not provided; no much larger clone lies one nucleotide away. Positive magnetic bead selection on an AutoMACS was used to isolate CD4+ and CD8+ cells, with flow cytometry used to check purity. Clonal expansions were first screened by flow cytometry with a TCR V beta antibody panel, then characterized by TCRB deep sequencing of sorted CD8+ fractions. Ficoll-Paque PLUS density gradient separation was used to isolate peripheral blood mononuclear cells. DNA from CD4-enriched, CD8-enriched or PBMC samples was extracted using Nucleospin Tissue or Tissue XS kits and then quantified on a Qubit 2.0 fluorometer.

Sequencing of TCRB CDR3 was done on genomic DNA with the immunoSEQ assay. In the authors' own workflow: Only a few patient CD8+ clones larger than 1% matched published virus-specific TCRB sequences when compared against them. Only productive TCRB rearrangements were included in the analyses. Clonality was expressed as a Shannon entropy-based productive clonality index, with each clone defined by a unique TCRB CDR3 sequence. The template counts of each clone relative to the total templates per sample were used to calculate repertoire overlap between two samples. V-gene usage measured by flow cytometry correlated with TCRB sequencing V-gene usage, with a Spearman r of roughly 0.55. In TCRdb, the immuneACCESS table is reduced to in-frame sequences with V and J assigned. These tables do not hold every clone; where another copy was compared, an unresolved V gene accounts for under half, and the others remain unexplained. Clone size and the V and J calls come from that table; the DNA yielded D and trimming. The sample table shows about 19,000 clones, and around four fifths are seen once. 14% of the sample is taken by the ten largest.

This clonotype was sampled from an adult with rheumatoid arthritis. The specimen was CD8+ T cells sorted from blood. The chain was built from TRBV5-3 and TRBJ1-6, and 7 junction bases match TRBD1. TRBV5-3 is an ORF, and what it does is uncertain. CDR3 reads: CARSEGQSSYNSPLHF. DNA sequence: TGTGCCAGAAGCGAGGGACAGAGCTCCTATAATTCACCCCTCCACTTT.